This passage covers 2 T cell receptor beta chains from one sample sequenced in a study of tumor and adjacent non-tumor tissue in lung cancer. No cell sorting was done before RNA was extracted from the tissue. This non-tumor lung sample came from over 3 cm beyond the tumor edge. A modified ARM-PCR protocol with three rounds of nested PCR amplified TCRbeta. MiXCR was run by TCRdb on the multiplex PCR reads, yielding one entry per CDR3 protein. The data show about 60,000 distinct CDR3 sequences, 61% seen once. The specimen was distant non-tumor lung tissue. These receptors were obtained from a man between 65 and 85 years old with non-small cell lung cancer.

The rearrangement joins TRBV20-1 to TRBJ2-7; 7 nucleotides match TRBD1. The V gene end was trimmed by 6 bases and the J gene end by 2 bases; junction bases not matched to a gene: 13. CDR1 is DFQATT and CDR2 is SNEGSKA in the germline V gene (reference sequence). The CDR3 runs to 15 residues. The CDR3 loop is CSAPRQGQSAYEQYF. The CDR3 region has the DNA TGCAGTGCCCCGCGTCAGGGACAGTCGGCCTACGAGCAGTACTTC.

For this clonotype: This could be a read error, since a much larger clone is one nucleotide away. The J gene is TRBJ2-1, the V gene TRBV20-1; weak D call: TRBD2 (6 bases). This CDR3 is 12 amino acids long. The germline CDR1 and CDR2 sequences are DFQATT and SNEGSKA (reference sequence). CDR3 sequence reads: CSARASGELQSF. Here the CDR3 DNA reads TGCAGTGCTAGAGCCTCGGGGGAGCTGCAGTCCTTC.